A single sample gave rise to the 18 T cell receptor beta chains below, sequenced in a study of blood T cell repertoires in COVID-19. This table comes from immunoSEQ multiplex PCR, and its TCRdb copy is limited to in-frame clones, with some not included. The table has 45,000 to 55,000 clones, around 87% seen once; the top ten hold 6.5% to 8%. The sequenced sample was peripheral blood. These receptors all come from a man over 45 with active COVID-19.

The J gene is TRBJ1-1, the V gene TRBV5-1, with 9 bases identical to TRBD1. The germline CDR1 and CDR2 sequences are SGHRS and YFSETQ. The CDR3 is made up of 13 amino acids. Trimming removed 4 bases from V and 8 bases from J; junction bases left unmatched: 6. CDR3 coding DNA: TGCGCCAGCAGCCAGACCGGGACAGGGGAAGCTTTCTTT. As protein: CASSQTGTGEAFF.

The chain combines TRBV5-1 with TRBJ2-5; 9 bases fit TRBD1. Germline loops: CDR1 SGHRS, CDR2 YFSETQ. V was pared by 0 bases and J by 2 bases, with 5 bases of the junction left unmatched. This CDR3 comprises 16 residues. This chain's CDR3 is CASSLGGQGSQETQYF. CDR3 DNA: TGCGCCAGCAGCTTGGGGGGACAGGGAAGTCAAGAGACCCAGTACTTC.

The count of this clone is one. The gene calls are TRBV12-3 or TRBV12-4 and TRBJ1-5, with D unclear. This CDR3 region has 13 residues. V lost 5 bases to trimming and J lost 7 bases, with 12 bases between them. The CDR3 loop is CASSPGRGQPQHF. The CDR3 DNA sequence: TGTGCCAGCAGTCCCGGTCGGGGACAGCCCCAGCATTTT.

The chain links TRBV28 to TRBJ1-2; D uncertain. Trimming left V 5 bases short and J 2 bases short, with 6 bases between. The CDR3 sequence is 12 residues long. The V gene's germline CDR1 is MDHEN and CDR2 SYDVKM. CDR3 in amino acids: CASSPRNYGYTF. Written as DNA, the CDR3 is TGTGCCAGCAGTCCCCGGAACTATGGCTACACCTTC.

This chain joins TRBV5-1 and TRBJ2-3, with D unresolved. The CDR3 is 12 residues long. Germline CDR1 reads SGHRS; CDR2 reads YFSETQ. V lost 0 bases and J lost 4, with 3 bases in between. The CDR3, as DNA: TGCGCCAGCAGCTTGGCTCCAGATACGCAGTATTTT. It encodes CASSLAPDTQYF.

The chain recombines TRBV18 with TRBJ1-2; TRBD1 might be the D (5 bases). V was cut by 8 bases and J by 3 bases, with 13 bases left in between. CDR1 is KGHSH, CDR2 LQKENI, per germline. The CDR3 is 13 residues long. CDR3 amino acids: CASQGGGDYGYTF. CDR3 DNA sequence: TGTGCCAGCCAAGGCGGAGGGGACTATGGCTACACCTTC.

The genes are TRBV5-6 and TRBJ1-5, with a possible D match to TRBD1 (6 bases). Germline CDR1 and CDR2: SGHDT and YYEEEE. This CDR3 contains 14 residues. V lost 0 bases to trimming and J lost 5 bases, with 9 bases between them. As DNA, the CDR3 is TGTGCCAGCAGCTTGGGGGGGGGCGATCAGCCCCAGCATTTT. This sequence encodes CASSLGGGDQPQHF.

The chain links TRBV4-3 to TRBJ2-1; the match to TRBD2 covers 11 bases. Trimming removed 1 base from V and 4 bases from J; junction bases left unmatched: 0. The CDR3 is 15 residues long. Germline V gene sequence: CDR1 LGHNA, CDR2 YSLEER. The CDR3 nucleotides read TGCGCCAGCAGCCAAGTAGCGGGAGGGTACAATGAGCAGTTCTTC. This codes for CASSQVAGGYNEQFF.

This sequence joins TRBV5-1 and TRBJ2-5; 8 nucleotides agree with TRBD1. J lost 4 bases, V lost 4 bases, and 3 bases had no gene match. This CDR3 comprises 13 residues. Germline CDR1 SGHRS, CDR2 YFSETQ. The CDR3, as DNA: TGCGCCAGCAGCGTGGGGACAGGAGAGACCCAGTACTTC. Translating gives CASSVGTGETQYF.

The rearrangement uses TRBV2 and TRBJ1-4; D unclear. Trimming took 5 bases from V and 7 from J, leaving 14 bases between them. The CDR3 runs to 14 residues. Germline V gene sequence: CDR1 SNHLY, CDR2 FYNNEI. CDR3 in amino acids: CASSPFPEGEKLFF. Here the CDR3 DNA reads TGTGCCAGCAGTCCATTTCCGGAGGGTGAAAAACTGTTTTTT.

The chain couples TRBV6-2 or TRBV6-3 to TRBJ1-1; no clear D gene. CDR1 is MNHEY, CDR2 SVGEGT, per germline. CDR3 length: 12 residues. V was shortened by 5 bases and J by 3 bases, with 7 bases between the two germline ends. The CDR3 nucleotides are TGTGCCAGCAGTACAGTATACACTGAAGCTTTCTTT. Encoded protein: CASSTVYTEAFF.

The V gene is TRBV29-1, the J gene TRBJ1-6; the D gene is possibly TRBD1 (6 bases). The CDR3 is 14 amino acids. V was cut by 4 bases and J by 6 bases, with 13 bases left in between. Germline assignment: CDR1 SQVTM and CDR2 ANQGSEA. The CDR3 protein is CSVGGPESNSPLHF. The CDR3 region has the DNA TGCAGCGTTGGGGGGCCCGAGTCTAATTCACCCCTCCACTTT. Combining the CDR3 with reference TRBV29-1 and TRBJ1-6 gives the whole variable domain SAVISQKPSRDICQRGTSLTIQCQVDSQVTMMFWYRQQPGQSLTLIATANQGSEATYESGFVIDKFPISRPNLTFSTLTVSNMSPEDSSIYLCSVGGPESNSPLHFGNGTRLTVT.

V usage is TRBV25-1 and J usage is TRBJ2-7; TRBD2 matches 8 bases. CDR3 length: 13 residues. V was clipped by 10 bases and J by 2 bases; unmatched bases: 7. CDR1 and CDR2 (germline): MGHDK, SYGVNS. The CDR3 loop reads CATRNSGAYEQYF. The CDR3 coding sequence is TGTGCCACCAGGAATAGCGGGGCCTACGAGCAGTACTTC.

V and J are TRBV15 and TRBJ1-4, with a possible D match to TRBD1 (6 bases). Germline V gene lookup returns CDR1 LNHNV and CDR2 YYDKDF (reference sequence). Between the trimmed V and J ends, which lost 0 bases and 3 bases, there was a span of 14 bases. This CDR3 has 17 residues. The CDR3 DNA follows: TGTGCCACCAGCAGAGATCAAATGGGGGCCCCTAATGAAAAACTGTTTTTT. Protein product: CATSRDQMGAPNEKLFF.

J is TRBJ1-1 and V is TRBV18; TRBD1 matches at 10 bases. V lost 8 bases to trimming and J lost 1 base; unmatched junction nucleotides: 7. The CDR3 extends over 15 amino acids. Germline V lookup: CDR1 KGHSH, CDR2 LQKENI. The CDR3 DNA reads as TGTGCCAGCCAAGACAGGGGGCCTGGGAACACTGAAGCTTTCTTT. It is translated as CASQDRGPGNTEAFF.

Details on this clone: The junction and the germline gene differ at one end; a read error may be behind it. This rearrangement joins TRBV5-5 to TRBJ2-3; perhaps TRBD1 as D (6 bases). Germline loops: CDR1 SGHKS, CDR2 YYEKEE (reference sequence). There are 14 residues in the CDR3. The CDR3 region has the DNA TGTGCCAGCAGCTTGAAGGGAGCACAGGGCCTACACCCTTTT. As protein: CASSLKGAQGLHPF.

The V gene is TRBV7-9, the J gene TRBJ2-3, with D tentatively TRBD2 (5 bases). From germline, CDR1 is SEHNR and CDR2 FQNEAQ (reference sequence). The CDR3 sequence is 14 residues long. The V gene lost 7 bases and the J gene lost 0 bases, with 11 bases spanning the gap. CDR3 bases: TGTGCCAGCAACCTCCGGGGTAGCACAGATACGCAGTATTTT. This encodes CASNLRGSTDTQYF.

CDR3 in DNA: TGTGCCAGCAGCCCCCGGGACTCTTCCTACAATGAGCAGTTCTTC. It encodes CASSPRDSSYNEQFF. The chain recombines TRBV7-2 with TRBJ2-1; the D gene is possibly TRBD2 (6 bases). Trimming shortened V by 5 bases and J by 1 base, and 12 bases separated the two germline ends. The CDR3 runs to 15 residues. CDR1 and CDR2 (germline): SGHTA, FQGNSA.